A selection of T cell receptor beta chains follows, all from one sample in a study of molecular identifiers for immune sequencing clone quantification. TCRdb reprocessed the PCR reads via MiXCR and lists one record per CDR3 protein. Here the sample spans 97,000 or so distinct CDR3 sequences, 30% to 35% being singletons. Material for sequencing was naive CD8+ T cells from blood, with Jurkat cell RNA spiked in. These receptors came from a human donor in good health. Some libraries in this study had Jurkat cell RNA spiked in. Both conserved end residues are trimmed from each CDR3.

j_call v_call cdr3_aa
TRBJ2-4 TRBV6-2/TRBV6-3 ASSGKTGSKNIQY
TRBJ2-2 TRBV29-1 SVHGQKGELF
TRBJ1-1 TRBV6-5 ASRLTGVGPNTEAF
TRBJ1-3 TRBV29-1 SVEKPEPSGNTIY
TRBJ2-7 TRBV7-2 ASSLDGSGAFYEQY
TRBJ2-1 TRBV2 ASSDGLAGEQF
TRBJ2-3 TRBV5-1 ASSLTFFRAGYTDTQY
TRBJ1-6 TRBV28 ASNPRGFGNSPLH
TRBJ2-3 TRBV3-1 ASSQEDRYTDTQY
TRBJ1-5 TRBV12-3/TRBV12-4 ASSRQGGSQPQH
TRBJ2-4 TRBV7-9 ASGTRVDIQY
TRBJ2-2 TRBV4-3 ASSQEARERHGELF
TRBJ2-5 TRBV19 ASSIVVGSRETQY
TRBJ1-5 TRBV28 ASSFTSAVNQPQH
TRBJ1-5 TRBV20-1 SARDLAGYSNQPQH
TRBJ1-5 TRBV4-3 ASSQEARSDQPQH